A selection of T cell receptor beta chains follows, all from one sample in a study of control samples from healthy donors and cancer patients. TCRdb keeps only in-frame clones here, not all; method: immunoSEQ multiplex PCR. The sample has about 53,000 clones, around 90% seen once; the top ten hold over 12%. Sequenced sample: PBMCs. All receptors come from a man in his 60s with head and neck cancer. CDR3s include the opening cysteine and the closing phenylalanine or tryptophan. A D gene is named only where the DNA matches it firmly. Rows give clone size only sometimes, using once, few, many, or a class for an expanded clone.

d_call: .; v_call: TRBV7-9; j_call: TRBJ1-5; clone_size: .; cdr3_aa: CASSLAGPGNQPQHF; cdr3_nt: TGTGCCAGCAGCTTAGCGGGGCCAGGCAATCAGCCCCAGCATTTT
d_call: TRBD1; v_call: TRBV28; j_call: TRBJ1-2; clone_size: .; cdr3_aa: CASSFFGRGPYGYTF; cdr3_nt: TGTGCCAGCAGTTTCTTTGGCAGGGGGCCCTATGGCTACACCTTC
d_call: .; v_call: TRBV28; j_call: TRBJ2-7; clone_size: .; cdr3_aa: CASSFRPTDPSYEQYF; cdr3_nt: TGTGCCAGCAGTTTTAGGCCGACAGATCCTTCCTACGAGCAGTACTTC
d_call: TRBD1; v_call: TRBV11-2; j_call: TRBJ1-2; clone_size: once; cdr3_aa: CASSGDRVGGYTF; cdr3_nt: TGTGCCAGCAGCGGAGACAGGGTTGGAGGCTACACCTTC
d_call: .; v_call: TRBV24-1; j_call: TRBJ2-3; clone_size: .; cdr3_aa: CATSVGFSTDTQYF; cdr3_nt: TGTGCCACCAGTGTGGGATTTAGCACAGATACGCAGTATTTT
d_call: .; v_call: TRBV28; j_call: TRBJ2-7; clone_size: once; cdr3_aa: CASSFLRVGNEQYF; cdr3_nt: TGTGCCAGCAGTTTCCTTAGGGTGGGTAACGAGCAGTACTTC
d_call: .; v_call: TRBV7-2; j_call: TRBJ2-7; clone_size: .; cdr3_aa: CASSLGRQSSEQYF; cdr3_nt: TGTGCCAGCAGCTTAGGTCGACAGAGCTCAGAGCAGTACTTC
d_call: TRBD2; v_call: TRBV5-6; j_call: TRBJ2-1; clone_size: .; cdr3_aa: CASSSYGGASYNEQFF; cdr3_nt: TGTGCCAGCAGCTCCTACGGGGGGGCCTCCTACAATGAGCAGTTCTTC
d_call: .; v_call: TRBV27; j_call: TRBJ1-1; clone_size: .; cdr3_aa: CASSFGPFRQGAEAFF; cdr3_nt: TGTGCCAGCAGTTTTGGGCCTTTTCGTCAGGGTGCTGAAGCTTTCTTT
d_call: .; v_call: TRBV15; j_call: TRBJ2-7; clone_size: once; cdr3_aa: CATSRVSHTGSPYF; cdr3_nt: TGTGCCACCAGCAGAGTATCACATACAGGGTCCCCGTACTTC
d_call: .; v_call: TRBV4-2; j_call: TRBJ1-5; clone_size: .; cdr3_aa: CASSHEGGNSNQPQHF; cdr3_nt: TGTGCCAGCAGCCATGAGGGGGGGAATAGCAATCAGCCCCAGCATTTT
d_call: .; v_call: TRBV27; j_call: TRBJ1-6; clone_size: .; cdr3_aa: CASSKRGVSYNSPLHF; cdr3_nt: TGTGCCAGCAGCAAACGGGGAGTCTCCTATAATTCACCCCTCCACTTT
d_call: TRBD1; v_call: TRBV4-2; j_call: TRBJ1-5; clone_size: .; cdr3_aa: CASSQSHRGHQPQHF; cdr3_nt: TGTGCCAGCAGCCAAAGTCACAGGGGGCATCAGCCCCAGCATTTT
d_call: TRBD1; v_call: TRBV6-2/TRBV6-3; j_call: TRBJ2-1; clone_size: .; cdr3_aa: CASSWGQRYNEQFF; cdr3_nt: TGTGCCAGCAGCTGGGGACAGCGCTACAATGAGCAGTTCTTC
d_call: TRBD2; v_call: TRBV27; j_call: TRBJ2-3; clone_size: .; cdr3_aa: CASSLGSGSGTDTQYF; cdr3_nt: TGTGCCAGCAGTTTGGGGAGCGGGAGTGGCACAGATACGCAGTATTTT
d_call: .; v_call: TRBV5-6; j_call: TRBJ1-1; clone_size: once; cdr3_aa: CASSLEGLGGLNTEAFF; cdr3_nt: TGTGCCAGCAGCTTGGAAGGGTTGGGGGGATTAAACACTGAAGCTTTCTTT
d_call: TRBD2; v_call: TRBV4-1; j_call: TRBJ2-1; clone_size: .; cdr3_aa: CASSQEGGVGVLAYEQFF; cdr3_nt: TGCGCCAGCAGCCAAGAGGGGGGGGTCGGAGTTTTGGCATATGAGCAGTTCTTC
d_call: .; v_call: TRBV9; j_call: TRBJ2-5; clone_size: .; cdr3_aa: CASSVARGRDQETQYF; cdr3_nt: TGTGCCAGCAGCGTAGCAAGGGGTAGGGACCAAGAGACCCAGTACTTC
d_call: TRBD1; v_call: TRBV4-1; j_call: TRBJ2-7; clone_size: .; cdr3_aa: CASSQEKGTAYSYEQYF; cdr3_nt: TGCGCCAGCAGCCAAGAGAAGGGGACAGCATATTCCTACGAGCAGTACTTC
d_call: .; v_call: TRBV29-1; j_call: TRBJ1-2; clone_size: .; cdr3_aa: CSVEGGGGYGYTF; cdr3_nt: TGCAGCGTTGAAGGCGGGGGGGGCTATGGCTACACCTTC
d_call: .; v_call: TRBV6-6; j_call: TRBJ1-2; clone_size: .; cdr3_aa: CASRVGYGYTF; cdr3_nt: TGTGCCAGCAGGGTAGGGTATGGCTACACCTTC
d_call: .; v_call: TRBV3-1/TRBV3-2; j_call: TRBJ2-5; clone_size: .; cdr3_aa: CASSQVLWETQYF; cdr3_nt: TGTGCCAGCAGCCAAGTACTGTGGGAGACCCAGTACTTC
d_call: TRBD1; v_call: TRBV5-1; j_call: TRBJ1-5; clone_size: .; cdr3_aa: CASSLGQGSNQPQHF; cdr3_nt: TGCGCCAGCAGCTTGGGACAGGGGAGCAATCAGCCCCAGCATTTT
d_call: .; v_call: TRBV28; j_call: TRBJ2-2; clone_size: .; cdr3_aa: CASSLGRAGNTGELFF; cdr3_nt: TGTGCCAGCAGTTTAGGCAGGGCCGGGAATACCGGGGAGCTGTTTTTT
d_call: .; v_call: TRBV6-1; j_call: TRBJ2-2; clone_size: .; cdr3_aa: CASSEQTGPNTGELFF; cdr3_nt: TGTGCCAGCAGTGAACAAACAGGGCCGAACACCGGGGAGCTGTTTTTT
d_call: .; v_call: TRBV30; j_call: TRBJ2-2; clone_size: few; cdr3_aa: CAHRGPGELFF; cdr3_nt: TGTGCCCATCGGGGACCCGGGGAGCTGTTTTTT
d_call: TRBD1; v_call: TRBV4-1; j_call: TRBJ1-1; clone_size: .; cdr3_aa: CASSQDRVTGRAFF; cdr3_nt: TGCGCCAGCAGCCAAGATCGGGTGACAGGGAGAGCTTTCTTT
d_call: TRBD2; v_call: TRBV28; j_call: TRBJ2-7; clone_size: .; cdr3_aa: CASRRGISYEQYF; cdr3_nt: TGTGCCAGCAGGCGGGGGATTTCCTACGAGCAGTACTTC
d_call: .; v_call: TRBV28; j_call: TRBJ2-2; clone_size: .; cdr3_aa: CASSLDSIRGGELFF; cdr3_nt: TGTGCCAGCAGTTTAGACAGCATAAGGGGCGGGGAGCTGTTTTTT
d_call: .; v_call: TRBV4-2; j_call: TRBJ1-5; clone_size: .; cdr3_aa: CASSPLATAGAQPQHF; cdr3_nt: TGTGCCAGCAGCCCGCTAGCCACAGCCGGGGCTCAGCCCCAGCATTTT
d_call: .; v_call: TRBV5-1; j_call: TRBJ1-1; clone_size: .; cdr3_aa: CASSVFPPMNTEAFF; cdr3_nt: TGCGCCAGCAGCGTTTTTCCCCCCATGAACACTGAAGCTTTCTTT
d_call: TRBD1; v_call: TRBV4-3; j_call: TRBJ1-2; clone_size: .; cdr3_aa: CASSQDLWRQGGFYGYTF; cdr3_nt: TGCGCCAGCAGCCAAGATCTTTGGCGGCAGGGGGGATTCTATGGCTACACCTTC
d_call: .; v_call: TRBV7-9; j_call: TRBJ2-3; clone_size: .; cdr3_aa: CASIPPRGLGTDTQYF; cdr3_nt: TGTGCCAGCATCCCCCCAAGAGGACTGGGCACAGATACGCAGTATTTT
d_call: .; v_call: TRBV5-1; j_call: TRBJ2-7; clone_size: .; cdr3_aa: CASSLAGNEQYF; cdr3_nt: TGCGCCAGCAGCTTGGCCGGGAACGAGCAGTACTTC
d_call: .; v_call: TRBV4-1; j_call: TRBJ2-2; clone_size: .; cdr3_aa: CASSQVAGELFF; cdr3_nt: TGCGCCAGCAGCCAAGTCGCCGGGGAGCTGTTTTTT
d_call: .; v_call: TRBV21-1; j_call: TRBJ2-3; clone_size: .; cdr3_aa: CASSKDTTSGTRASTDTQYF; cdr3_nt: TGTGCCAGCAGCAAAGATACGACTAGCGGAACTAGAGCTAGCACAGATACGCAGTATTTT
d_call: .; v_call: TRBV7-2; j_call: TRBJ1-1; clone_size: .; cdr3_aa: CASSPHPGGLEAFF; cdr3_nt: TGTGCCAGCAGCCCCCACCCGGGGGGTCTGGAAGCTTTCTTT
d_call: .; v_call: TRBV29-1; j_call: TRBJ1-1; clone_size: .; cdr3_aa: CSVEDSTEAFF; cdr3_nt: TGCAGCGTTGAAGATAGCACTGAAGCTTTCTTT
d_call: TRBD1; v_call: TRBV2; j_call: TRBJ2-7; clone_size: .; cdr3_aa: CASSEPSDSDRTLYEQYF; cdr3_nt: TGTGCCAGCAGTGAACCCTCAGACTCGGACAGGACCCTCTACGAGCAGTACTTC
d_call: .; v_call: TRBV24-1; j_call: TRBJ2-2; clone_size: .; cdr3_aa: CATSESGTQTTGELFF; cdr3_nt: TGTGCCACCAGTGAGTCCGGGACTCAGACCACCGGGGAGCTGTTTTTT
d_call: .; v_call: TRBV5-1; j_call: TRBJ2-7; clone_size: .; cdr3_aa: CASSVTPSTHEQYF; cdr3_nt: TGCGCCAGCAGCGTTACCCCTAGTACTCACGAGCAGTACTTC
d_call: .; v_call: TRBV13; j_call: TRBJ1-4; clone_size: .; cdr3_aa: CASSVRRGAPPNEKLFF; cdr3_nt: TGTGCCAGCAGCGTCCGTCGAGGGGCTCCACCTAATGAAAAACTGTTTTTT
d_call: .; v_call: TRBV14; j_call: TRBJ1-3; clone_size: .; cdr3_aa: CASSQLYSSGNTIYF; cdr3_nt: TGTGCCAGCAGCCAACTATACAGCTCTGGAAACACCATATATTTT
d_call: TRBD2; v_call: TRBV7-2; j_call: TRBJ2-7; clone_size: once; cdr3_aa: CASSSSGVYEQYF; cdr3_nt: TGTGCCAGCAGCTCTAGCGGAGTCTACGAGCAGTACTTC
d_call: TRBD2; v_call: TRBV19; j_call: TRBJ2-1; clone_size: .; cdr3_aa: CASSRRTSGRWDEQFF; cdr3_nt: TGTGCCAGTAGTCGGAGGACTAGCGGGAGGTGGGATGAGCAGTTCTTC
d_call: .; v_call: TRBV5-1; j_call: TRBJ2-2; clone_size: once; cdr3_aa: CASSGTVGPSTNTGELFF; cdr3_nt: TGCGCCAGCAGCGGGACTGTCGGCCCTTCTACGAACACCGGGGAGCTGTTTTTT
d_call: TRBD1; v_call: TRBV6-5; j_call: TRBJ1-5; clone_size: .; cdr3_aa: CASSLQGQDQPQHF; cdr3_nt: TGTGCCAGCAGCTTACAGGGACAGGATCAGCCCCAGCATTTT
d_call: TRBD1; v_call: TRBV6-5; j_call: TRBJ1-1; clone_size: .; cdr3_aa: CASSFWTGGNTEAFF; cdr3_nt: TGTGCCAGCAGTTTCTGGACAGGGGGGAACACTGAAGCTTTCTTT
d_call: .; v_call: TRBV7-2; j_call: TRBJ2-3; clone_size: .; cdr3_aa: CASSLVRGQLTDTQYF; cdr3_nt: TGTGCCAGCAGCTTAGTCCGTGGACAGCTCACAGATACGCAGTATTTT
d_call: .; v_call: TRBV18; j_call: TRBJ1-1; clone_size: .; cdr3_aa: CASSRTLTPRGMNTEAFF; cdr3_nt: TGTGCCAGCTCAAGGACACTTACTCCTAGGGGGATGAACACTGAAGCTTTCTTT
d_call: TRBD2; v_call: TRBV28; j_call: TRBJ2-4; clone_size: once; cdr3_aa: CASSATSRIDIQYF; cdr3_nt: TGTGCCAGCAGTGCGACTAGCCGGATCGACATTCAGTACTTC
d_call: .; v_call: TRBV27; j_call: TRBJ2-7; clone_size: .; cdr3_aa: CASSSEMSSYEQYF; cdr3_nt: TGTGCCAGCAGTTCCGAGATGAGCTCCTACGAGCAGTACTTC
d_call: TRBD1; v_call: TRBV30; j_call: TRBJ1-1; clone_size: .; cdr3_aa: CAWSKGQPNTEAFF; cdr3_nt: TGTGCCTGGTCCAAGGGACAGCCGAACACTGAAGCTTTCTTT
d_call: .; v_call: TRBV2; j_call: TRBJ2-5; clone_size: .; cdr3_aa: CASSEVSGSHQETQYF; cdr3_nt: TGTGCCAGCAGTGAAGTTAGCGGTTCCCACCAAGAGACCCAGTACTTC